The 6 T cell receptor beta chains below were found in one sample sequenced in a study of resident and recirculating memory T cells in vitiligo. Produced via immunoSEQ multiplex PCR; TCRdb's table is partial and in-frame only. In the table there are around 40,000 clones, 80% to 95% of which are singletons. The specimen was blood. The receptor source for this set is a male donor with vitiligo.

The sample holds one count of this clone. The chain combines TRBV6-6 with TRBJ2-5; 11 positions match TRBD2. TRBJ2-7 explains the end of the DNA better; the J call may be wrong. The CDR3 runs to 14 residues. In germline, CDR1 is MNHNY, CDR2 SVGAGI (reference sequence). DNA for the CDR3: TGTGCCAGCAGCCTAGCGGGGGGCACCGGCGAGCAGTACTTC. Protein: CASSLAGGTGEQYF.

The chain joins TRBV6-1 to TRBJ1-6, with D possibly matching TRBD1 (6 bases). V was shortened by 4 bases and J by 9 bases, with 16 bases between the two germline ends. Germline V gene sequence: CDR1 MNHNS, CDR2 SASEGT. The CDR3 length is 15 residues. CDR3 amino acids: CASSGDPQGRSPLHF. The DNA for the CDR3 is TGTGCCAGCAGTGGGGATCCACAGGGTCGTTCACCCCTCCACTTT.

The gene calls are TRBV6-5 and TRBJ1-3; TRBD1 matches at 8 bases. The junction had 7 bases not matched to a gene; V was cut back by 4 bases and J by 8 bases. Germline-derived CDR1 and CDR2 are MNHEY and SVGAGI. The CDR3 runs 14 residues. The CDR3 region has the DNA TGTGCCAGCAGTTCCACGAGGACAGGGCACACCATATATTTT. Encoded protein: CASSSTRTGHTIYF.

The chain is built from TRBV7-2 and TRBJ2-2; 12 nucleotides match TRBD2. The CDR3 loop spans 16 amino acids. Trimming at V came to 4 bases and at J to 5 bases, leaving 5 bases not matched to a gene. CDR1 is SGHTA and CDR2 is FQGNSA in the germline V gene. The CDR3 DNA reads as TGTGCCAGCAGCTCCCGACTAGCGGGGGCTACCGGGGAGCTGTTTTTT. It codes for CASSSRLAGATGELFF.

V gene TRBV6-6 combines with J gene TRBJ2-5; 8 positions match TRBD2. The trim removed 0 bases at V and 6 bases at J, leaving 9 bases unmatched. Germline V gene lookup returns CDR1 MNHNY and CDR2 SVGAGI (reference sequence). The CDR3 sequence is 16 residues long. DNA of the CDR3: TGTGCCAGCAGTTACTCAGCCCGGGGGGGCCTTAAGACCCAGTACTTC. It encodes CASSYSARGGLKTQYF.

This clone was seen a single time. This chain uses TRBV10-3 with TRBJ2-5; D is perhaps TRBD2 (7 bases). Trimming pared 6 bases from V and 5 bases from J, leaving 13 bases between. Germline CDR1 ENHRY, CDR2 SYGVKD. The CDR3 length is 13 residues. CDR3 sequence reads: CAISGGQWETQYF. The CDR3, as DNA: TGTGCCATCAGCGGGGGGCAGTGGGAGACCCAGTACTTC.